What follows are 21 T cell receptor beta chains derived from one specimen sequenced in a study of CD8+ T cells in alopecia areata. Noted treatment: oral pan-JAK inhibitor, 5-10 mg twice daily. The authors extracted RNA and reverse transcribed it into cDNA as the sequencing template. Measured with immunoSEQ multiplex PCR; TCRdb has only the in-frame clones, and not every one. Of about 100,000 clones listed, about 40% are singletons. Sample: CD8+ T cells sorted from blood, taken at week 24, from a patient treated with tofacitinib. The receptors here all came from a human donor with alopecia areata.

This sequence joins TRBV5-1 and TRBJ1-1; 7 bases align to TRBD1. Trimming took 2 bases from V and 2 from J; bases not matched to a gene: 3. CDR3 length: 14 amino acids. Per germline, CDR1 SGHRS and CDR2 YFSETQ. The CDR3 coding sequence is TGCGCCAGCAGCTTAGGGACAGATAACACTGAAGCTTTCTTT. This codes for CASSLGTDNTEAFF.

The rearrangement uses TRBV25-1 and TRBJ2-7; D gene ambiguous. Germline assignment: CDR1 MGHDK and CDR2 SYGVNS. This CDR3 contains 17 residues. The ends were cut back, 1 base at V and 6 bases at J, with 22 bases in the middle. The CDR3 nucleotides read TGTGCCAGCAGTGAATTGGCCCCAGCCGGGTACGGGTTCGAGCAGTACTTC. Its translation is CASSELAPAGYGFEQYF.

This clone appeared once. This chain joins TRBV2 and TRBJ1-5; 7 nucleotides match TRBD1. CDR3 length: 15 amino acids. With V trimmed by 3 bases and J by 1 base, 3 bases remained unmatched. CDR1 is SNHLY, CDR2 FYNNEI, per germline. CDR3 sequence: CASSDETGSNQPQHF. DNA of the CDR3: TGTGCCAGCAGTGACGAGACAGGGAGCAATCAGCCCCAGCATTTT.

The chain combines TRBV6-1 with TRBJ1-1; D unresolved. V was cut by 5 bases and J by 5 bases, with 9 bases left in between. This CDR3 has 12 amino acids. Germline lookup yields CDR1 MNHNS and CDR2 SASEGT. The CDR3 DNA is TGTGCCAGCAGTTGGGTAGTGACTGAAGCTTTCTTT. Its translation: CASSWVVTEAFF.

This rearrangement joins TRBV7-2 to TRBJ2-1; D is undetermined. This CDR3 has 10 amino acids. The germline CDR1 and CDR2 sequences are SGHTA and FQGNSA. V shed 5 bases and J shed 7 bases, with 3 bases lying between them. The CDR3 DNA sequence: TGTGCCAGCAGCCCAAATGAGCAGTTCTTC. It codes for CASSPNEQFF.

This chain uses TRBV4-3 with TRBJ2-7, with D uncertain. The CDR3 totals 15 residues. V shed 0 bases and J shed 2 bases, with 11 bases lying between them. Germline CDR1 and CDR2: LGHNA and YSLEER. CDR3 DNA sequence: TGCGCCAGCAGCCAAGATCGGCTCCTTACCTACGAGCAGTACTTC. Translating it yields CASSQDRLLTYEQYF.

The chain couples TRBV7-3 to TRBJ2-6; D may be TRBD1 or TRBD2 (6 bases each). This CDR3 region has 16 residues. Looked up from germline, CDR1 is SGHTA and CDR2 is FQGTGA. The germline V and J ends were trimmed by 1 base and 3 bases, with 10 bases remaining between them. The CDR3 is CASSLKRGLGANVLTF. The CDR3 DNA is TGTGCCAGCAGCTTAAAACGGGGGCTTGGGGCCAACGTCCTGACTTTC.

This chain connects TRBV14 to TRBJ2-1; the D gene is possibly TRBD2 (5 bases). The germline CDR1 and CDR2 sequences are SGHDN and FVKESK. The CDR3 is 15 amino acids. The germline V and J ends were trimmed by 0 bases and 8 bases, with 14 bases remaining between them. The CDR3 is CASSQESRGYYEQFF. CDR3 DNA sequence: TGTGCCAGCAGCCAAGAGTCTCGAGGGTATTATGAGCAGTTCTTC.

As DNA, the CDR3 is TGTGCCAGCAGTCCCCCCGGGACGCTTTCCTACGAGCAGTACTTC. Its translation: CASSPPGTLSYEQYF. The V and J genes are TRBV25-1 and TRBJ2-7, with D perhaps given as TRBD1 or TRBD2 (5 bases each). Trimming removed 5 bases from V and 1 base from J, with 15 bases in between. This CDR3 is built from 15 residues. The germline V gene encodes CDR1 MGHDK and CDR2 SYGVNS.

The CDR3 loop reads CASSLGEGWGTGNQPQHF. Here the CDR3 DNA reads TGTGCCAGCAGCTTAGGCGAGGGATGGGGGACAGGGAATCAGCCCCAGCATTTT. The genes are TRBV7-9 and TRBJ1-5; 9 bases are a match to TRBD1. V lost 1 base, J lost 4 bases, and 11 bases stayed unmatched. CDR3 length: 18 amino acids. The germline gives CDR1 SEHNR, CDR2 FQNEAQ (reference sequence).

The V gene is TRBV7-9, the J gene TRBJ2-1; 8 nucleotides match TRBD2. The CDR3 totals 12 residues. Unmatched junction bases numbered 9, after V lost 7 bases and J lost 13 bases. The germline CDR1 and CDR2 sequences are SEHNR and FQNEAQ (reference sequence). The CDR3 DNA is TGTGCCAGCAAGGGAGGGGGGACTAGTCAGTTCTTC. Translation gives CASKGGGTSQFF. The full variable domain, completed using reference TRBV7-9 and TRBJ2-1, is DTGVSQNPRHKITKRGQNVTFRCDPISEHNRLYWYRQTLGQGPEFLTYFQNEAQLEKSRLLSDRFSAERPKGSFSTLEIQRTEQGDSAMYLCASKGGGTSQFFGPGTRLTVL.

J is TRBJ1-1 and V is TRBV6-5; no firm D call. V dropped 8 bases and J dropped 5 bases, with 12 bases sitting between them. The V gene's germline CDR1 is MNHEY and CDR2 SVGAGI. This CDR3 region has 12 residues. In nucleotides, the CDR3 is TGTGCCAGCGGTCAAGGGAGGACTGAAGCTTTCTTT. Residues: CASGQGRTEAFF.

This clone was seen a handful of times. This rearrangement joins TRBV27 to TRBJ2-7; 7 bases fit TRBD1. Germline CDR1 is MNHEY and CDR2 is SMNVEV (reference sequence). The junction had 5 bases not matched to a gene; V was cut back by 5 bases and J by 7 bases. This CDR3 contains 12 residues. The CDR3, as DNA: TGTGCCAGCAGTCTTACAGGGGAGGAGCAGTACTTC. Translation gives CASSLTGEEQYF.

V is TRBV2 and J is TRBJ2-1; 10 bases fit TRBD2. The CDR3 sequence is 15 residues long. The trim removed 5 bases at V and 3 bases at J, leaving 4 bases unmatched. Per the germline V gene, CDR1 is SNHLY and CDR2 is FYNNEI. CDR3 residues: CASSPGLADYNEQFF. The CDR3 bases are TGTGCCAGCAGTCCCGGACTAGCGGACTACAATGAGCAGTTCTTC. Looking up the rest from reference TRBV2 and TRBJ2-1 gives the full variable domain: EPEVTQTPSHQVTQMGQEVILRCVPISNHLYFYWYRQILGQKVEFLVSFYNNEISEKSEIFDDQFSVERPDGSNFTLKIRSTKLEDSAMYFCASSPGLADYNEQFFGPGTRLTVL.

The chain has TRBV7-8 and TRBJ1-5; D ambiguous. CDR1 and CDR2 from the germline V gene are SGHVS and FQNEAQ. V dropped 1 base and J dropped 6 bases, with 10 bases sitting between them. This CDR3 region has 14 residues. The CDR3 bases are TGTGCCAGCAGCTTAGACTTGGGCGGTCAGCCCCAGCATTTT. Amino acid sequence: CASSLDLGGQPQHF.

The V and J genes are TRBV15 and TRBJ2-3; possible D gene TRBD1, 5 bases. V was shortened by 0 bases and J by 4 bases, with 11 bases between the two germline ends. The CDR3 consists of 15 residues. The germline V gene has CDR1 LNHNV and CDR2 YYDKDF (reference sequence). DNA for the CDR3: TGTGCCACCAGCAGAGAGCGCTTACAGGCAGATACGCAGTATTTT. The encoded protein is CATSRERLQADTQYF.

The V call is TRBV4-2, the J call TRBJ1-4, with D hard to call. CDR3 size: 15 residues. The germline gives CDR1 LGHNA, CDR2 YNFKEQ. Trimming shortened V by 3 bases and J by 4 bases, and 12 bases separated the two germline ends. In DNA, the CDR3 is TGTGCCAGCAGCCATCCCAACTCGGGTAATGAAAAACTGTTTTTT. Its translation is CASSHPNSGNEKLFF.

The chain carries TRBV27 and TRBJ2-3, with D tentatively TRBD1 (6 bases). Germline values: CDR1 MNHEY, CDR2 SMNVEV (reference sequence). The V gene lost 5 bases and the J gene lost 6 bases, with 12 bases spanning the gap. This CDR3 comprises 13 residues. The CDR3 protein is CASSLWGHDTQYF. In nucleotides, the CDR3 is TGTGCCAGCAGTCTCTGGGGGCACGATACGCAGTATTTT.

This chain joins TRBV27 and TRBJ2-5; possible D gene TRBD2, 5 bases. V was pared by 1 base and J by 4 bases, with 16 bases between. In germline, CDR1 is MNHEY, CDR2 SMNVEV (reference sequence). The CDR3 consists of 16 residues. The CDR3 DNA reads TGTGCCAGCAGTTTATTTTTGGGAGAGGCGCGAGAGACCCAGTACTTC. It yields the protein CASSLFLGEARETQYF.

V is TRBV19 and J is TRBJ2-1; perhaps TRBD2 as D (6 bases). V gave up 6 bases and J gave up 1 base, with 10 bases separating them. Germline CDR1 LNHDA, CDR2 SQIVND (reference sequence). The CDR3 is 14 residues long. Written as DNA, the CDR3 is TGTGCCAGTAGCTTCGGGGGATCCTACAATGAGCAGTTCTTC. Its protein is CASSFGGSYNEQFF.

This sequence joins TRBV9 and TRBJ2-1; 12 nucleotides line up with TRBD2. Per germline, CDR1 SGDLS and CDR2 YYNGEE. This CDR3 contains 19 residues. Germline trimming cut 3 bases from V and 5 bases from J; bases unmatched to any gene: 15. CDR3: CASSAPRVSSGRANNEQFF. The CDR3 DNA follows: TGTGCCAGCAGCGCCCCGAGGGTCTCTAGCGGGAGGGCCAACAATGAGCAGTTCTTC.